This is a list of T cell receptor beta chains from one sample in a study of T cell repertoires in cytomegalovirus infection. From the reads, TCRdb called clonotypes with MiXCR, one entry per CDR3 protein. The sample lists roughly 180,000 distinct CDR3 sequences, roughly 15% occurring once. The sequencing sample was made of CD8+ T cells from PBMCs. The receptors shown here come from a human donor in good health (CMV status not recorded). Some clones in this sample may be carry-over from other donors' samples. CDR3s include the opening cysteine and the closing phenylalanine or tryptophan. The D gene is left open where the match is weak. Size is omitted from some rows. Given values are once, few, many or a class for expanded clones.

v_call: TRBV6-5
d_call: TRBD1
clone_size: NA
j_call: TRBJ2-1
cdr3_nt: TGTGCCAGCAGCCACCCTCCGACAGGGAACTACAATGAGCAGTTCTTC
cdr3_aa: CASSHPPTGNYNEQFF

v_call: TRBV6-1
d_call: TRBD1
clone_size: few
j_call: TRBJ2-1
cdr3_nt: TGTGCCAGCAGTGAGAGGGACAGGGGGCGGTCGTTGGCTAGCGGGGCCAATGAGCAGTTCTTC
cdr3_aa: CASSERDRGRSLASGANEQFF

v_call: TRBV20-1
d_call: NA
clone_size: NA
j_call: TRBJ2-7
cdr3_nt: TGCAGTGCTAGAAGTCGGCGGGACTACGAGCAGTACTTC
cdr3_aa: CSARSRRDYEQYF

v_call: TRBV10-3
d_call: TRBD1
clone_size: few
j_call: TRBJ1-2
cdr3_nt: TGTGCCATCTTAAGGACAGGGGAGTATGGCTACACCTTC
cdr3_aa: CAILRTGEYGYTF

v_call: TRBV12-3/TRBV12-4
d_call: NA
clone_size: NA
j_call: TRBJ2-3
cdr3_nt: TGTGCCAGCCGGCCCGGGGGCTTAGATACGCAGTATTTT
cdr3_aa: CASRPGGLDTQYF

v_call: TRBV7-9
d_call: NA
clone_size: NA
j_call: TRBJ2-3
cdr3_nt: TGTGCCAGCAGCTTAGACAGGCTCTACGATACGCAGTATTTT
cdr3_aa: CASSLDRLYDTQYF

v_call: TRBV7-9
d_call: NA
clone_size: few
j_call: TRBJ2-3
cdr3_nt: TGTGCCAGCACCACAAGTTCAGATACGCAGTATTTT
cdr3_aa: CASTTSSDTQYF

v_call: TRBV2
d_call: NA
clone_size: few
j_call: TRBJ1-3
cdr3_nt: TGTGCCAGCCTTCCCCCCTCCGGAAACACCATATATTTT
cdr3_aa: CASLPPSGNTIYF

v_call: TRBV12-3/TRBV12-4
d_call: NA
clone_size: few
j_call: TRBJ1-2
cdr3_nt: TGTGCCAGCAGTTTAGACGCCTCAGGTTCCTATGGCTACACCTTC
cdr3_aa: CASSLDASGSYGYTF

v_call: TRBV15
d_call: NA
clone_size: NA
j_call: TRBJ2-7
cdr3_nt: TGTGCCACCAGCAGAGACGCCCCACCTATTGGACAGCTACAGCAGTACTTC
cdr3_aa: CATSRDAPPIGQLQQYF

v_call: TRBV9
d_call: NA
clone_size: few
j_call: TRBJ1-1
cdr3_nt: TGTGCCAGCAGCGTGGAGGGACTCTCGAACACTGAAGCTTTCTTT
cdr3_aa: CASSVEGLSNTEAFF

v_call: TRBV27
d_call: TRBD1
clone_size: NA
j_call: TRBJ1-1
cdr3_nt: TGTGCCAGCATGAAGGGGGCAACTGAAGCTTTCTTT
cdr3_aa: CASMKGATEAFF

v_call: TRBV6-2/TRBV6-3
d_call: TRBD1
clone_size: few
j_call: TRBJ1-5
cdr3_nt: TGTGCCAGCACTAACGACGGGACAGCTGGGCCCCAGCATTTT
cdr3_aa: CASTNDGTAGPQHF

v_call: TRBV7-9
d_call: NA
clone_size: NA
j_call: TRBJ2-5
cdr3_nt: TGTGCCAGCAGCCGAAAGGCGGGGGCTCCCGAAGAGACCCAGTACTTC
cdr3_aa: CASSRKAGAPEETQYF

v_call: TRBV7-2
d_call: NA
clone_size: few
j_call: TRBJ2-7
cdr3_nt: TGTGCCAGCAGCTTAGAAGGCTCGGGGTTCTACGAGCAGTACTTC
cdr3_aa: CASSLEGSGFYEQYF

v_call: TRBV27
d_call: TRBD2
clone_size: few
j_call: TRBJ2-3
cdr3_nt: TGTGCCACCCGGACTAGGATAGGCACAGATACGCAGTATTTT
cdr3_aa: CATRTRIGTDTQYF

v_call: TRBV7-2
d_call: TRBD2
clone_size: NA
j_call: TRBJ2-1
cdr3_nt: TGTGCCAGCAGCCCCCTGAGCGGGGGTAAGAGGTCCTACAATGAGCAGTTCTTC
cdr3_aa: CASSPLSGGKRSYNEQFF

v_call: TRBV7-8
d_call: TRBD1
clone_size: NA
j_call: TRBJ1-1
cdr3_nt: TGTGCCAGCAGCCCTCGACAGGGGTCGAACACTGAAGCTTTCTTT
cdr3_aa: CASSPRQGSNTEAFF

v_call: TRBV7-9
d_call: TRBD1
clone_size: NA
j_call: TRBJ1-2
cdr3_nt: TGTGTCAGCAGCTTAGTCGGAAGACAGGGAACTTATGGCTACACCTTC
cdr3_aa: CVSSLVGRQGTYGYTF

v_call: TRBV28
d_call: TRBD2
clone_size: NA
j_call: TRBJ2-3
cdr3_nt: TGTGCCAGCAGTTTAGGCGGGGGGGCCGAGACAGATACGCAGTATTTT
cdr3_aa: CASSLGGGAETDTQYF

v_call: TRBV7-8
d_call: NA
clone_size: NA
j_call: TRBJ1-5
cdr3_nt: TGTGCCAGCAGCTTAGACCCAGTTAATCAGCCCCAGCATTTT
cdr3_aa: CASSLDPVNQPQHF

v_call: TRBV10-3
d_call: TRBD1
clone_size: NA
j_call: TRBJ1-2
cdr3_nt: TGTGCCATCATTGCGGGACAGGGAGGCGGCTACACCTTC
cdr3_aa: CAIIAGQGGGYTF

v_call: TRBV11-2
d_call: NA
clone_size: NA
j_call: TRBJ2-7
cdr3_nt: TGTGCCAGCAGCTTAACGGGGGAAGGTGTGTACGAGCAGTACTTC
cdr3_aa: CASSLTGEGVYEQYF

v_call: TRBV6-5
d_call: NA
clone_size: NA
j_call: TRBJ2-2
cdr3_nt: TGTGCCAGCAGTTACGGGGGGGCCGTCACCGGGGAGCTGTTTTTT
cdr3_aa: CASSYGGAVTGELFF

v_call: TRBV12-3/TRBV12-4
d_call: TRBD1
clone_size: NA
j_call: TRBJ2-3
cdr3_nt: TGTGCCAGCACCTTAAAAGGACAGGGAATTGGAGATACGCAGTATTTT
cdr3_aa: CASTLKGQGIGDTQYF

v_call: TRBV29-1
d_call: TRBD1
clone_size: NA
j_call: TRBJ2-6
cdr3_nt: TGCAGCGTCCTCCTCCCGGGACAGGGGGCGGCTGGGGCCAACGTCCTGACTTTC
cdr3_aa: CSVLLPGQGAAGANVLTF

v_call: TRBV7-9
d_call: NA
clone_size: NA
j_call: TRBJ2-2
cdr3_nt: TGTGCCAGCCTCACAGGAGTCACGAACACCGGGGAGCTGTTTTTT
cdr3_aa: CASLTGVTNTGELFF

v_call: TRBV9
d_call: TRBD2
clone_size: NA
j_call: TRBJ2-3
cdr3_nt: TGTGCCAGCAGCGCCCAGCCAGCGGGGGTGACAGATACGCAGTATTTT
cdr3_aa: CASSAQPAGVTDTQYF

v_call: TRBV7-9
d_call: NA
clone_size: NA
j_call: TRBJ2-5
cdr3_nt: TGTGCCAGCAGCTTGAAGGAGACCCAGTACTTC
cdr3_aa: CASSLKETQYF

v_call: TRBV7-2
d_call: NA
clone_size: many
j_call: TRBJ2-5
cdr3_nt: TGTGCCAGCAGCTTAGACGGAGAGACCCAGTACTTC
cdr3_aa: CASSLDGETQYF

v_call: TRBV7-6
d_call: NA
clone_size: NA
j_call: TRBJ1-5
cdr3_nt: TGTGCCAGCAGCTTAGGGGGGGATAGCAATCAGCCCCAGCATTTT
cdr3_aa: CASSLGGDSNQPQHF

v_call: TRBV7-8
d_call: NA
clone_size: few
j_call: TRBJ1-1
cdr3_nt: TGTGCCAGCAGCTCCCAGACCGCCGGGGCTTTCTTT
cdr3_aa: CASSSQTAGAFF

v_call: TRBV12-3/TRBV12-4
d_call: NA
clone_size: few
j_call: TRBJ2-5
cdr3_nt: TGTGCCAGCACATCTGAAGGGGGATCAAGAGAGACCCAGTACTTC
cdr3_aa: CASTSEGGSRETQYF

v_call: TRBV7-2
d_call: NA
clone_size: few
j_call: TRBJ1-1
cdr3_nt: TGTGCCAGCAGCTCCCGGGCTGAAGCTTTCTTT
cdr3_aa: CASSSRAEAFF

v_call: TRBV12-3/TRBV12-4
d_call: TRBD2
clone_size: NA
j_call: TRBJ2-3
cdr3_nt: TGTGCCAGCAGGTCCCTAGCGGGGGGCATGGCAGATACGCAGTATTTT
cdr3_aa: CASRSLAGGMADTQYF

v_call: TRBV4-1
d_call: NA
clone_size: NA
j_call: TRBJ1-6
cdr3_nt: TGCGCCAGCAGCCAAGAAATGACAGTCAATTCACCCCTCCACTTT
cdr3_aa: CASSQEMTVNSPLHF

v_call: TRBV29-1
d_call: TRBD1
clone_size: few
j_call: TRBJ1-2
cdr3_nt: TGCAGCGTTGACGGGACAGGGGTGCGTGGCTACACCTTC
cdr3_aa: CSVDGTGVRGYTF

v_call: TRBV7-9
d_call: NA
clone_size: NA
j_call: TRBJ2-7
cdr3_nt: TGTGCCAGCAGCCATGGACTCTTCTCCCCCCCCTACGAGCAGTACTTC
cdr3_aa: CASSHGLFSPPYEQYF

v_call: TRBV5-5
d_call: TRBD2
clone_size: few
j_call: TRBJ2-3
cdr3_nt: TGTGCCAGCAGCTCCTCAAGCGGGGGAAACACAGATACGCAGTATTTT
cdr3_aa: CASSSSSGGNTDTQYF

v_call: TRBV4-1
d_call: NA
clone_size: NA
j_call: TRBJ2-7
cdr3_nt: TGCGCCAGCAGCCAAGACGAACTTGATAGCTCCTACGAGCAGTACTTC
cdr3_aa: CASSQDELDSSYEQYF